Each of the 5 T cell receptor beta chains below was sequenced from the same sample in a study of cytomegalovirus exposure and HLA in healthy donors. The PCR used 60 Vbeta and 13 Jbeta primers. The assay was immunoSEQ multiplex PCR, and TCRdb's table has in-frame clones only and misses some. The sample holds tens of thousands of clones, about 81% seen once. The source material was PBMCs. All receptors come from a human donor in good health.

This clone occurred a few times. The V and J genes are TRBV5-4 and TRBJ2-6, with D perhaps matching TRBD1 (5 bases). The germline CDR1 and CDR2 sequences are SGHNT and YYREEE (reference sequence). This CDR3 spans 13 amino acids. V was trimmed by 5 bases and J by 2 bases, leaving 5 bases between them. This CDR3 is CASRTAGANVLTF. CDR3 nucleotide sequence: TGTGCCAGCAGGACAGCTGGGGCCAACGTCCTGACTTTC.

J is TRBJ2-7 and V is TRBV2; 8 nucleotides align to TRBD1. V was pared by 10 bases and J by 7 bases, with 12 bases of the junction left unmatched. Per the germline V gene, CDR1 is SNHLY and CDR2 is FYNNEI. This CDR3 is 13 amino acids long. The CDR3 DNA follows: TGTGCCAAGACAGGGGTCCGCCCCGGGGAGCAGTACTTC. Its protein product is CAKTGVRPGEQYF. Looking up the rest from reference TRBV2 and TRBJ2-7 gives the full variable domain: EPEVTQTPSHQVTQMGQEVILRCVPISNHLYFYWYRQILGQKVEFLVSFYNNEISEKSEIFDDQFSVERPDGSNFTLKIRSTKLEDSAMYFCAKTGVRPGEQYFGPGTRLTVT.

The chain uses TRBV5-1 and TRBJ2-3; TRBD2 is a possible D gene (6 bases). Trimming cost V 0 bases and J 2 bases, with 16 bases left between them. This CDR3 comprises 17 residues. Germline CDR1 SGHRS, CDR2 YFSETQ. The CDR3 here is CASSLDPSGRYTDTQYF. DNA of the CDR3: TGCGCCAGCAGCTTGGACCCCAGCGGGCGATACACAGATACGCAGTATTTT. The whole variable domain, filled in from reference TRBV5-1 and TRBJ2-3, reads KAGVTQTPRYLIKTRGQQVTLSCSPISGHRSVSWYQQTPGQGLQFLFEYFSETQRNKGNFPGRFSGRQFSNSRSEMNVSTLELGDSALYLCASSLDPSGRYTDTQYFGPGTRLTVL.

V and J are TRBV29-1 and TRBJ1-6, with D possibly matching TRBD1 (5 bases). Trimming removed 6 bases at V and 7 bases at J, with 13 bases between. Germline-derived CDR1 and CDR2 are SQVTM and ANQGSEA. The CDR3 is 13 residues long. CDR3 in DNA: TGCAGCGTCGTATTGGGGGGGAATTCACCCCTCCACTTT. It codes for CSVVLGGNSPLHF.

The gene calls are TRBV4-2 and TRBJ2-2, with 8 bases matching TRBD2. Trimming removed 1 base from V and 1 base from J; junction bases left unmatched: 5. The CDR3 runs to 17 residues. Germline assignment: CDR1 LGHNA and CDR2 YNFKEQ. Here the CDR3 DNA reads TGTGCCAGCAGCCAAGGGGTGCTAGCGGGGAACACCGGGGAGCTGTTTTTT. Translating it yields CASSQGVLAGNTGELFF.